Following are 19 T cell receptor beta chains from one sample sequenced in a study of patients and donors after allogeneic stem cell transplantation. Via MiXCR, TCRdb re-called the RT-PCR reads, giving one row per CDR3 protein. The table has 900,000 to 1,000,000 distinct CDR3 sequences, more than 15% seen once. Sequencing was carried out using blood, either unsorted or a sorted T cell fraction (not recorded which). These receptors were obtained from a human donor who was either an allogeneic HSCT recipient or a stem cell or donor lymphocyte infusion donor (not recorded which). It is not recorded whose cells these are; they may come from a transplant donor.

The V and J genes are TRBV10-3 and TRBJ2-3, with 11 bases that match TRBD2. Germline CDR1 reads ENHRY; CDR2 reads SYGVKD. This CDR3 region has 16 residues. V lost 6 bases and J lost 4; bases outside the gene matches: 9. The chain's CDR3 is CAIRSTSGSVADTQYF. The CDR3 DNA sequence: TGTGCCATCAGATCCACTAGCGGGAGTGTGGCAGATACGCAGTATTTT.

The V gene is TRBV6-4, the J gene TRBJ2-1; 11 positions match TRBD2. The J segment lost 3 bases and the V segment lost 6 bases, leaving 13 bases of the junction unmatched. The CDR3 spans 18 residues. Germline assignment: CDR1 MRHNA and CDR2 SNTAGT. CDR3 loop: CASRAVRLAGKYYNEQFF. The DNA of the CDR3 is TGTGCCAGCAGAGCAGTCAGACTAGCGGGAAAATACTACAATGAGCAGTTCTTC.

The chain employs TRBV5-1 and TRBJ2-5; D possibly uses TRBD1 or TRBD2 (5 bases each). The CDR3 length is 17 residues. The germline V gene has CDR1 SGHRS and CDR2 YFSETQ. V lost 3 bases and J lost 0, with 18 bases in between. The CDR3 sequence is CASSWHPGTEYQETQYF. The CDR3 DNA sequence: TGCGCCAGCAGCTGGCACCCCGGGACGGAGTACCAAGAGACCCAGTACTTC.

This clonotype has just a few counts. CDR3 coding DNA: TGCGCCAGCACCACCAGAGGTGGGAGGGCGGACACTGAAGCTTTCTTT. It encodes CASTTRGGRADTEAFF. The chain is built from TRBV5-1 and TRBJ1-1, with unresolved D. The CDR3 totals 16 residues. The V and J ends lost 6 bases and 3 bases respectively, with 21 bases between them. Germline CDR1 and CDR2: SGHRS and YFSETQ. Using reference TRBV5-1 and TRBJ1-1 for the parts outside the CDR3, the full variable domain is KAGVTQTPRYLIKTRGQQVTLSCSPISGHRSVSWYQQTPGQGLQFLFEYFSETQRNKGNFPGRFSGRQFSNSRSEMNVSTLELGDSALYLCASTTRGGRADTEAFFGQGTRLTVV.

Only a few counts were recorded for this clonotype. The chain uses TRBV7-2 and TRBJ1-2; TRBD1 might be the D (5 bases). Trimming left V 2 bases short and J 4 bases short, with 14 bases between. Germline V CDR1 and CDR2: SGHTA, FQGNSA. The CDR3 spans 15 residues. This CDR3 is CASSLSLYGGYGYTF. CDR3 DNA: TGTGCCAGCAGCTTAAGTCTCTATGGGGGCTATGGCTACACCTTC. The complete variable domain, with remaining parts taken from reference TRBV7-2 and TRBJ1-2, reads GAGVSQSPSNKVTEKGKDVELRCDPISGHTALYWYRQSLGQGLEFLIYFQGNSAPDKSGLPSDRFSAERTGGSVSTLTIQRTQQEDSAVYLCASSLSLYGGYGYTFGSGTRLTVV.

This clonotype was seen a few times. This chain joins TRBV19 and TRBJ2-7; tentatively, D is TRBD1 or TRBD2 (6 bases each). CDR1 is LNHDA, CDR2 SQIVND, per germline (reference sequence). The V end lost 1 base, the J end lost 1 base, and 11 bases lay between the germline ends. The CDR3 has 15 amino acids. CDR3 amino acids: CASSIAQGRSYEQYF. Written as DNA, the CDR3 is TGTGCCAGTAGTATAGCTCAGGGGAGGTCCTACGAGCAGTACTTC. The variable domain in full, completed from reference TRBV19 and TRBJ2-7, reads DGGITQSPKYLFRKEGQNVTLSCEQNLNHDAMYWYRQDPGQGLRLIYYSQIVNDFQKGDIAEGYSVSREKKESFPLTVTSAQKNPTAFYLCASSIAQGRSYEQYFGPGTRLTVT.

This clonotype was seen many times. The J gene is TRBJ2-7, the V gene TRBV7-9, with D tentatively TRBD1 or TRBD2 (5 bases each). The germline gives CDR1 SEHNR, CDR2 FQNEAQ (reference sequence). Trimming cost V 5 bases and J 5 bases, with 13 bases left between them. This CDR3 is built from 13 residues. CDR3: CASSLGGGNEQYF. DNA of the CDR3: TGTGCCAGCAGCCTCGGTGGGGGAAACGAGCAGTACTTC.

The chain uses TRBV4-1 and TRBJ2-5, with 7 bases fitting TRBD2. Per germline, CDR1 MGHRA and CDR2 YSYEKL. The CDR3 is 19 residues long. V lost 0 bases and J lost 4; bases outside the gene matches: 17. The CDR3 reads CASSQDEGLAATRGETQYF. In DNA, the CDR3 is TGCGCCAGCAGCCAAGATGAGGGGCTAGCGGCTACTAGGGGAGAGACCCAGTACTTC.

The sample holds a few counts of this clonotype. The gene calls are TRBV18 and TRBJ2-7; 9 bases align to TRBD2. Losses at the gene ends were 0 bases for V and 7 bases for J; bases not matched to a gene: 7. Germline CDR1 reads KGHSH; CDR2 reads LQKENI. The CDR3 covers 15 residues. In DNA, the CDR3 is TGTGCCAGCTCACCACCACAGCGGGGGGCGGGGGAGCAGTACTTC. Translated: CASSPPQRGAGEQYF.

This clonotype came up many times. This chain links TRBV5-1 with TRBJ2-7; D remains unclear. Looked up from germline, CDR1 is SGHRS and CDR2 is YFSETQ. V shed 0 bases and J shed 3 bases, with 10 bases lying between them. The CDR3 extends over 14 amino acids. The CDR3 sequence is CASSLAPANYEQYF. The CDR3 DNA follows: TGCGCCAGCAGCTTGGCCCCGGCGAACTACGAGCAGTACTTC.

The J gene is TRBJ2-1, the V gene TRBV11-1; D is undetermined. The ends were cut back, 5 bases at V and 5 bases at J, with 16 bases in the middle. The CDR3 is 15 amino acids. CDR1 is SGHAT and CDR2 is FQDESV in the germline V gene (reference sequence). The CDR3 reads CASSEPGPLDNEQFF. CDR3 nucleotides: TGTGCCAGCAGCGAACCGGGCCCCCTGGACAATGAGCAGTTCTTC.

This clonotype was seen a handful of times. The rearrangement joins TRBV11-2 to TRBJ2-1, with D possibly matching TRBD1 (5 bases). The V end was cut by 1 base, the J end by 9 bases, with 10 bases between. This CDR3 spans 13 amino acids. Germline V gene lookup returns CDR1 SGHAT and CDR2 FQNNGV. The CDR3, as DNA: TGTGCCAGCAGCTTAGTTGTAGGGGCTGAGCAGTTCTTC. Its protein product is CASSLVVGAEQFF.

This clonotype has ten or more counts. The junction does not match germline at one end; this may be a read error. J is TRBJ2-1 and V is TRBV4-1; TRBD1 might be the D (5 bases). The CDR3 covers 13 residues. Germline CDR1 is MGHRA and CDR2 is YSYEKL. CDR3 sequence (DNA): TGTGCCAGCAGCCAAGGGGTTTACAATGAGCAGTTCTTC. Amino acids: CASSQGVYNEQFF.

A few counts support this clonotype. V usage is TRBV7-6 and J usage is TRBJ2-1; perhaps TRBD2 as D (6 bases). The CDR3 consists of 13 residues. V was cut by 3 bases and J by 8 bases, with 11 bases left in between. The germline V gene has CDR1 SGHVS and CDR2 FNYEAQ. The CDR3 loop is CASSLPPGDEQFF. As DNA, the CDR3 is TGTGCCAGCAGCTTGCCCCCGGGGGATGAGCAGTTCTTC.

This clonotype was picked up a small number of times. The chain carries TRBV3-1 and TRBJ1-6; a possible D gene is TRBD1 (6 bases). CDR3 length: 16 amino acids. CDR1 and CDR2 from the germline V gene are LGHDT and YNNKEL (reference sequence). The V gene lost 4 bases and the J gene lost 0 bases, with 10 bases spanning the gap. The CDR3 sequence: CASSLDSNSYNSPLHF. The CDR3 nucleotides are TGTGCCAGCAGCCTGGACAGTAACTCCTATAATTCACCCCTCCACTTT.

The gene calls are TRBV21-1 and TRBJ2-7. TRBV21-1 is a documented pseudogene. This CDR3 has 16 amino acids. The CDR3 nucleotides read TGTGCCAGCAGCAAAGTAGGCGGCAAGAGCTCCTACGAGCAGTACTTC. It codes for CASSKVGGKSSYEQYF.

Only a few counts were recorded for this clonotype. This sequence joins TRBV11-3 and TRBJ1-1, with TRBD1 identical over 7 bases. Per germline, CDR1 SGHNT and CDR2 YENEEA. V lost 1 base to trimming and J lost 1 base; unmatched junction nucleotides: 9. The CDR3 is 17 amino acids. CDR3 bases: TGTGCCAGCAGCTTAGGGGGGGCCGGGACAGCGAACACTGAAGCTTTCTTT. Translating gives CASSLGGAGTANTEAFF.

A few counts support this clonotype. V and J are TRBV6-1 and TRBJ2-7; TRBD2 agrees at 8 bases. This CDR3 comprises 14 residues. V trimming: 6 bases; J trimming: 2 bases; junction bases outside the gene matches: 6. In germline, CDR1 is MNHNS, CDR2 SASEGT. The CDR3 sequence is CASRTSGSPYEQYF. The CDR3 DNA reads as TGTGCCAGCAGAACTAGCGGTTCACCCTACGAGCAGTACTTC.

The genes are TRBV20-1 and TRBJ1-2, with 9 bases identical to TRBD1. CDR3 length equals 13 residues. Germline V gene lookup returns CDR1 DFQATT and CDR2 SNEGSKA (reference sequence). Trimming took 5 bases from V and 7 from J; bases not matched to a gene: 8. CDR3 sequence: CSARLDRGFGYTF. The CDR3 coding sequence is TGCAGTGCTCGTTTAGACAGGGGGTTTGGCTACACCTTC.